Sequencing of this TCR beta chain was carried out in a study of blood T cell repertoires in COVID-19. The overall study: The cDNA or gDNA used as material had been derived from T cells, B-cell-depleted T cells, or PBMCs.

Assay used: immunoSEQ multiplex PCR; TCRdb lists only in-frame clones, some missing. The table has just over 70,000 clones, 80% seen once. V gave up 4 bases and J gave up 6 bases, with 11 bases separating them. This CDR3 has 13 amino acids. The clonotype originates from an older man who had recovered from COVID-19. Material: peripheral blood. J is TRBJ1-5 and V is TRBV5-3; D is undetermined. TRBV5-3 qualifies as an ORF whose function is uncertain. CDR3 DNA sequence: TGTGCCAGAAGCCGGTGGTTGTTTCAGCCCCAGCATTTT. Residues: CARSRWLFQPQHF.